This paragraph reports one T cell receptor beta chain. Its antigen is still unknown. V was shortened by 4 bases and J by 13 bases, with 11 bases between the two germline ends. The CDR3 consists of 11 residues. The germline V gene has CDR1 LGHNA and CDR2 YSLEER. Unique molecular identifiers were attached to individual cDNA molecules. TCRdb analysed the 5' RACE reads with MiXCR anew, one entry per CDR3 protein. The sample lists some 52,000 distinct CDR3 sequences, about 8.2% seen once, with around 9.4% in the top ten. The sample is drawn from a study of early T cells in non-severe SARS-CoV-2 infection. Overall study context: From unsorted whole blood, bulk RNA was sequenced, and the chains remained unpaired.

Study-wide results and limits: Sequences matched to VDJdb favored anti-spike CD8 responses, while private and CD4 specificities were missed.

V and J are TRBV4-3 and TRBJ2-1; D is ambiguous. The clonotype was recovered from an adult who was a healthcare worker with PCR-confirmed SARS-CoV-2 infection or an uninfected control (not recorded which). Sequences were obtained from whole blood. In nucleotides, the CDR3 is TGCGCCAGCAGCCTGGGCGGCAGCCAGTTCTTC. Protein sequence: CASSLGGSQFF.